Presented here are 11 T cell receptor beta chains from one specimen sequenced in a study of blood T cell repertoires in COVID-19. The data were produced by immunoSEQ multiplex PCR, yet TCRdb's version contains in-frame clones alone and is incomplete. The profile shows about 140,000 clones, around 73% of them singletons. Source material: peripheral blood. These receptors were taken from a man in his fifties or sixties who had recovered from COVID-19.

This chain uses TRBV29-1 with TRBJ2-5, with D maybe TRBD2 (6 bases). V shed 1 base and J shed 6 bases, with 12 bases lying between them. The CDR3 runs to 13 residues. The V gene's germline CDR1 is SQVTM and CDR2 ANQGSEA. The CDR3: CSVEGNGGKTQYF. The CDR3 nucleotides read TGCAGCGTTGAAGGGAATGGCGGGAAGACCCAGTACTTC. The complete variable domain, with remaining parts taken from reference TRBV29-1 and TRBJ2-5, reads SAVISQKPSRDICQRGTSLTIQCQVDSQVTMMFWYRQQPGQSLTLIATANQGSEATYESGFVIDKFPISRPNLTFSTLTVSNMSPEDSSIYLCSVEGNGGKTQYFGPGTRLLVL.

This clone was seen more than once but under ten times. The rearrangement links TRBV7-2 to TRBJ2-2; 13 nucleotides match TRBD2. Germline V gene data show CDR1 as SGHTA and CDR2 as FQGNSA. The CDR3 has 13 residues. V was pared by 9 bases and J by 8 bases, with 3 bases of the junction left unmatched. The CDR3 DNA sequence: TGTGCCAGTGGGACTAGCGGGATGGGGGAGCTGTTTTTT. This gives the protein CASGTSGMGELFF.

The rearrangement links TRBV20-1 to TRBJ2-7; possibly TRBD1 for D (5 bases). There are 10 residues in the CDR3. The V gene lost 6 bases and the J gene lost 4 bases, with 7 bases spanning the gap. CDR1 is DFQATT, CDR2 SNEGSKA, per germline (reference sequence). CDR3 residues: CSAQGYEQYF. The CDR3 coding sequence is TGCAGTGCCCAGGGTTACGAGCAGTACTTC.

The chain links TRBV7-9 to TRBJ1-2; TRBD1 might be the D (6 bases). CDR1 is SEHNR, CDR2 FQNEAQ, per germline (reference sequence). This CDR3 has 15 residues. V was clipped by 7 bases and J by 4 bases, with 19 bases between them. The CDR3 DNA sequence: TGTGCCAGCACCACTTCACAGGGAGGGGTCTATGGCTACACCTTC. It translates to CASTTSQGGVYGYTF. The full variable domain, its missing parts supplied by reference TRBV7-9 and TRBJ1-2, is DTGVSQNPRHKITKRGQNVTFRCDPISEHNRLYWYRQTLGQGPEFLTYFQNEAQLEKSRLLSDRFSAERPKGSFSTLEIQRTEQGDSAMYLCASTTSQGGVYGYTFGSGTRLTVV.

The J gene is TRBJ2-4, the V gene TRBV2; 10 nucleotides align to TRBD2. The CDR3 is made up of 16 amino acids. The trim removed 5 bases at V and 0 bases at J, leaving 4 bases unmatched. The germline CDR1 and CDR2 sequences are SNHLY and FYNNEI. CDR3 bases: TGTGCCAGCAGTAGCGGGAGGGCTCTAGCCAAAAACATTCAGTACTTC. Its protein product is CASSSGRALAKNIQYF.

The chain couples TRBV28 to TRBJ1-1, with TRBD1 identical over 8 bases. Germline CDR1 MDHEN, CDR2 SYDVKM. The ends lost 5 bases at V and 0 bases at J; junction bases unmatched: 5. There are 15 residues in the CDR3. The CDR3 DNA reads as TGTGCCAGCAGTGACAGGGGTGAGATGAACACTGAAGCTTTCTTT. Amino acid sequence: CASSDRGEMNTEAFF.

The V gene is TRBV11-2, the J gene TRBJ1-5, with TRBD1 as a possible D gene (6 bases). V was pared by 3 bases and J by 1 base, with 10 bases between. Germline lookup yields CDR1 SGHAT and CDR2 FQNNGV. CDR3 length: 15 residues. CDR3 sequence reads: CASSLDSPSNQPQHF. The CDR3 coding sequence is TGTGCCAGCAGCTTGGACAGCCCCAGCAATCAGCCCCAGCATTTT.

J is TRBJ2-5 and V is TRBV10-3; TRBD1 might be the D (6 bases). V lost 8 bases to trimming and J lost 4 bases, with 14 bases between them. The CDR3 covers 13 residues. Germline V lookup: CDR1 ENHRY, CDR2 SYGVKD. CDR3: CAIGTGQGETQYF. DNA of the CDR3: TGTGCCATCGGTACAGGGCAAGGAGAGACCCAGTACTTC.

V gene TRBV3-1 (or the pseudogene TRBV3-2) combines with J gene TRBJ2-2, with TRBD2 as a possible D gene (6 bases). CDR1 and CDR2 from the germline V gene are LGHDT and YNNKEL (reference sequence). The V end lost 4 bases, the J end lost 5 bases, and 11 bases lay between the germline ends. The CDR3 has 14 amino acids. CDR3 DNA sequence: TGTGCCAGCAGCCCCCGGACTACTACCGGGGAGCTGTTTTTT. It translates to CASSPRTTTGELFF.

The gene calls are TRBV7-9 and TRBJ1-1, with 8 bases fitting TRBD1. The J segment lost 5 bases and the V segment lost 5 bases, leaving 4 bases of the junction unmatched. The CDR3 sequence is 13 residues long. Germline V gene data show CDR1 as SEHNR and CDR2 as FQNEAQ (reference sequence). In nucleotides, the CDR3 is TGTGCCAGCAGCCCCAGGGGGCGGACTGAAGCTTTCTTT. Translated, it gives CASSPRGRTEAFF.

CDR3 residues: CASSQGTGGGLDTQYF. The CDR3 bases are TGCGCCAGCAGCCAGGGGACAGGGGGCGGACTAGATACGCAGTATTTT. The V call is TRBV4-3, the J call TRBJ2-3; 12 nucleotides agree with TRBD1. After removal of 3 bases from V and 5 bases from J, the junction contained 6 bases not matched to a gene. The CDR3 runs to 16 residues. Germline V CDR1 and CDR2: LGHNA, YSLEER.